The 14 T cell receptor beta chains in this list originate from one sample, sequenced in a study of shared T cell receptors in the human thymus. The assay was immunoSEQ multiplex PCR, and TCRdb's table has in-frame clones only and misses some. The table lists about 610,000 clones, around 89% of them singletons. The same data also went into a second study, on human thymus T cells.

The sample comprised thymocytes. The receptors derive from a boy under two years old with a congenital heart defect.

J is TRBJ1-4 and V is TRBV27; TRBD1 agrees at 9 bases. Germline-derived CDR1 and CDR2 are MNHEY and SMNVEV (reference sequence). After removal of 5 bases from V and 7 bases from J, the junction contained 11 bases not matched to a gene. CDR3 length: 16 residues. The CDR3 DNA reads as TGTGCCAGCAGTCCCGCGACAGGGGGTACAACTGAAAAACTGTTTTTT. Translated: CASSPATGGTTEKLFF.

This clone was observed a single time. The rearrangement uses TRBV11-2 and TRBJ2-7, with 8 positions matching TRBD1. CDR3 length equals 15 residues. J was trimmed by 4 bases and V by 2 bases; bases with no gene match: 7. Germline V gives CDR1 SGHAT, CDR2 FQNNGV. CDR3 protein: CASSLFTGGTYEQYF. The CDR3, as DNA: TGTGCCAGCAGCTTATTCACAGGGGGTACATACGAGCAGTACTTC.

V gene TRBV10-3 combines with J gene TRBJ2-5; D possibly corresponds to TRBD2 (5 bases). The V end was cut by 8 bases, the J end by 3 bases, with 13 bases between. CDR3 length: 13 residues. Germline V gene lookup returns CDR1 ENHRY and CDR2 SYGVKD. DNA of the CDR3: TGTGCCATCGGGAGCGACCTAAAAGAGACCCAGTACTTC. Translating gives CAIGSDLKETQYF.

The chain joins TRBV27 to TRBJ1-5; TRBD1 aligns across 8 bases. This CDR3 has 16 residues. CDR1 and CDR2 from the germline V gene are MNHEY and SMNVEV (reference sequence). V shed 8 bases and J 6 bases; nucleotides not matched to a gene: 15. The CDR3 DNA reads TGTGCCAGCGCTCAACGCCCGGACAGGGATGGTCAGCCCCAGCATTTT. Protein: CASAQRPDRDGQPQHF.

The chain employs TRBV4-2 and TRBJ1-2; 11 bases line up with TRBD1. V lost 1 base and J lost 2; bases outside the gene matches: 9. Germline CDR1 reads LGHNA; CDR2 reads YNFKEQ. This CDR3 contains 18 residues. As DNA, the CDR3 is TGTGCCAGCAGCCAAGTCGTCTCGGGACAGGGGGACAACTATGGCTACACCTTC. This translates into CASSQVVSGQGDNYGYTF.

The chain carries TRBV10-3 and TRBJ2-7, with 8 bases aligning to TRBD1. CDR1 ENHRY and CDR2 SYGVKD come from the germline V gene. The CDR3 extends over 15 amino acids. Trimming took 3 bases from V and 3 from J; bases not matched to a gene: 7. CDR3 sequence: CAISDWKTGVYEQYF. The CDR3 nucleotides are TGTGCCATCAGTGATTGGAAGACAGGGGTCTACGAGCAGTACTTC.

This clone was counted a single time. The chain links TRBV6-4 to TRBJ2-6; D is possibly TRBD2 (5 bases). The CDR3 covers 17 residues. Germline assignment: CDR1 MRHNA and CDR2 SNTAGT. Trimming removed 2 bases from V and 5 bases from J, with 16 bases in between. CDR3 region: CASSDPMDSRWANVLTF. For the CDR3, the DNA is TGTGCCAGCAGTGACCCGATGGACTCCCGATGGGCCAACGTCCTGACTTTC.

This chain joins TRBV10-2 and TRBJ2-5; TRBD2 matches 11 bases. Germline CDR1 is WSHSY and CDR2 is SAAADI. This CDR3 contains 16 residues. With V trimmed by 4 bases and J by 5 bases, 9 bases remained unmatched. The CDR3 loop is CASSATLAGVGETQYF. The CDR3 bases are TGCGCCAGCAGTGCCACACTAGCGGGAGTTGGGGAGACCCAGTACTTC.

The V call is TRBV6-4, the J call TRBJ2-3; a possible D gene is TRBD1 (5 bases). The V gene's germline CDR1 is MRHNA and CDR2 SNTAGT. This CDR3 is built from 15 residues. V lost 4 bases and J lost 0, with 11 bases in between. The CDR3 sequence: CASSAGFPSTDTQYF. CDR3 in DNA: TGTGCCAGCAGTGCAGGGTTCCCTAGCACAGATACGCAGTATTTT.

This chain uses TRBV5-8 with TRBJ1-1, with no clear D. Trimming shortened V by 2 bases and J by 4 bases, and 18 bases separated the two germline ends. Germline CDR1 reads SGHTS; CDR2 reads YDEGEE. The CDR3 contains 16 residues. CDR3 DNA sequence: TGTGCCAGCAGCTTCCAAAGGAGGCTTTGGAGCACTGAAGCTTTCTTT. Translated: CASSFQRRLWSTEAFF.

CDR3 loop: CATSRDWGGNQPQHF. The CDR3 DNA is TGTGCCACCAGCAGAGATTGGGGGGGCAATCAGCCCCAGCATTTT. This chain uses TRBV15 with TRBJ1-5, with D possibly TRBD1 on 5 matching bases. This CDR3 is built from 15 residues. Trimming removed 0 bases from V and 2 bases from J, with 8 bases in between. The germline V gene has CDR1 LNHNV and CDR2 YYDKDF (reference sequence).

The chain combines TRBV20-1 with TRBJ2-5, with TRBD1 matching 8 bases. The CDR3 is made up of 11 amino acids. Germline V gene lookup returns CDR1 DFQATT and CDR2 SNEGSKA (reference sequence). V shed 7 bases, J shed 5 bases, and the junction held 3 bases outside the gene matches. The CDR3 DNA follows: TGCAGTGGGACAGGGCGGGAGACCCAGTACTTC. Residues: CSGTGRETQYF.

In DNA, the CDR3 is TGCGCCAGCAGCTATCCTAGCGGGGGGGGCACCGGGGAGCTGTTTTTT. It is translated as CASSYPSGGGTGELFF. The chain joins TRBV5-1 to TRBJ2-2, with 12 positions matching TRBD2. Looked up from germline, CDR1 is SGHRS and CDR2 is YFSETQ. Trimming at V came to 3 bases and at J to 4 bases, leaving 4 bases not matched to a gene. The CDR3 has 16 residues.

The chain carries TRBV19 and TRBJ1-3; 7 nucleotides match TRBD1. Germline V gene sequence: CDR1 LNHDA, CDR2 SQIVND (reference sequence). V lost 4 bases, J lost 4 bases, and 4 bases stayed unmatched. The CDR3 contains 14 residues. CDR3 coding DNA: TGTGCCAGTAGTACCGGGACAGTAGGAAACACCATATATTTT. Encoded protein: CASSTGTVGNTIYF.